One and the same sample provided the 26 T cell receptor beta chains below, sequenced in a study of blood T cell repertoires in COVID-19. The assay was immunoSEQ multiplex PCR, and TCRdb's table has in-frame clones only and misses some. The sample lists 350,000 or so clones, roughly nine tenths occurring once. The sequencing input was peripheral blood. These receptors were obtained from a woman aged 55-70 years with COVID-19, enrolled during active disease.

The chain combines TRBV3-1 (or the pseudogene TRBV3-2) with TRBJ1-4, with D possibly matching TRBD1 (6 bases). Germline V gene lookup returns CDR1 LGHDT and CDR2 YNNKEL (reference sequence). The V gene lost 3 bases and the J gene lost 5 bases, with 13 bases spanning the gap. The CDR3 length is 15 residues. The CDR3 bases are TGTGCCAGCAGCCATCGGTCAGGGGCCAATGAAAAACTGTTTTTT. Its translation: CASSHRSGANEKLFF.

The CDR3 spells CASSPGQGRVGYTF. The CDR3 nucleotides read TGTGCCAGTAGTCCGGGACAGGGACGGGTAGGCTACACCTTC. The chain combines TRBV19 with TRBJ1-2; 9 nucleotides line up with TRBD1. The CDR3 is 14 residues long. V lost 5 bases to trimming and J lost 8 bases; unmatched junction nucleotides: 9. In germline, CDR1 is LNHDA, CDR2 SQIVND (reference sequence). The variable domain in full, with the rest retrieved from reference TRBV19 and TRBJ1-2, is DGGITQSPKYLFRKEGQNVTLSCEQNLNHDAMYWYRQDPGQGLRLIYYSQIVNDFQKGDIAEGYSVSREKKESFPLTVTSAQKNPTAFYLCASSPGQGRVGYTFGSGTRLTVV.

V and J are TRBV10-3 and TRBJ1-2; TRBD1 is a possible D gene (6 bases). Trimming took off 10 bases at V and 4 bases at J, with 13 bases between the two ends. Germline V gene lookup returns CDR1 ENHRY and CDR2 SYGVKD. This CDR3 comprises 12 residues. The chain's CDR3 is CATSTGTYGYTF. CDR3 in DNA: TGTGCCACTTCGACAGGAACCTATGGCTACACCTTC.

The rearrangement uses TRBV10-3 and TRBJ1-2; 8 nucleotides line up with TRBD1. Germline CDR1 and CDR2: ENHRY and SYGVKD. This CDR3 has 13 residues. V dropped 4 bases and J dropped 5; count of bases not matched to a gene: 3. In DNA form, the CDR3 reads TGTGCCATCAGTGCTGGACAGGGATATGGCTACACCTTC. This codes for CAISAGQGYGYTF.

The chain recombines TRBV5-1 with TRBJ2-7, with 7 bases aligning to TRBD1. The CDR3 is 15 residues long. V lost 4 bases and J lost 2; bases outside the gene matches: 9. Germline assignment: CDR1 SGHRS and CDR2 YFSETQ. The CDR3 nucleotides read TGCGCCAGCAGCCCACGACAGGGAGAGGCCTACGAGCAGTACTTC. Protein: CASSPRQGEAYEQYF. Combining the CDR3 with reference TRBV5-1 and TRBJ2-7 gives the whole variable domain KAGVTQTPRYLIKTRGQQVTLSCSPISGHRSVSWYQQTPGQGLQFLFEYFSETQRNKGNFPGRFSGRQFSNSRSEMNVSTLELGDSALYLCASSPRQGEAYEQYFGPGTRLTVT.

This chain connects TRBV11-2 to TRBJ1-4; D remains unclear. Trimming took off 3 bases at V and 0 bases at J, with 11 bases between the two ends. The CDR3 contains 16 residues. Germline CDR1 is SGHAT and CDR2 is FQNNGV. In DNA form, the CDR3 reads TGTGCCAGCAGCTTTACATTCGCGGCAACTAATGAAAAACTGTTTTTT. The encoded protein is CASSFTFAATNEKLFF.

This chain connects TRBV2 to TRBJ1-2, with 9 bases aligning to TRBD1. Germline CDR1 and CDR2: SNHLY and FYNNEI. The CDR3 is made up of 19 amino acids. Unmatched junction bases numbered 13, after V lost 1 base and J lost 1 base. DNA for the CDR3: TGTGCCAGCAGTGAAGAGGGCGGGACAGGGACGTCTAATAACTATGGCTACACCTTC. Translation gives CASSEEGGTGTSNNYGYTF.

This clone was recorded once. This rearrangement joins TRBV6-1 to TRBJ1-6, with TRBD1 identical over 7 bases. Per germline, CDR1 MNHNS and CDR2 SASEGT. V lost 2 bases, J lost 5 bases, and 6 bases stayed unmatched. The length of the CDR3 is 16 residues. The CDR3, as DNA: TGTGCCAGCAGTGAATTCGGAGGACAGGATAATTCACCCCTCCACTTT. Amino acids: CASSEFGGQDNSPLHF.

The J gene is TRBJ2-1, the V gene TRBV19, with a tentative D call TRBD2 (6 bases). The CDR3 is 15 amino acids. The germline V and J ends were trimmed by 8 bases and 6 bases, with 20 bases remaining between them. Germline V gene lookup returns CDR1 LNHDA and CDR2 SQIVND (reference sequence). CDR3 region: CASGGGATNLNEQFF. As DNA, the CDR3 is TGTGCCAGTGGTGGCGGGGCTACTAATCTCAATGAGCAGTTCTTC.

This clone was observed once. This chain connects TRBV18 to TRBJ1-5; D is unclear. Germline V lookup: CDR1 KGHSH, CDR2 LQKENI. V lost 1 base to trimming and J lost 0 bases, with 10 bases between them. This CDR3 is 16 amino acids long. As DNA, the CDR3 is TGTGCCAGCTCACCACTACCGGGGATTAGCAATCAGCCCCAGCATTTT. Encoded protein: CASSPLPGISNQPQHF.

V and J are TRBV7-6 and TRBJ1-5; the match to TRBD1 covers 8 bases. Germline V gives CDR1 SGHVS, CDR2 FNYEAQ. The CDR3 loop spans 15 amino acids. Losses at the gene ends were 5 bases for V and 2 bases for J; bases not matched to a gene: 5. The DNA of the CDR3 is TGTGCCAGCAGCCCCAGGGGGCGAGGCAATCAGCCCCAGCATTTT. Translated, it gives CASSPRGRGNQPQHF.

The chain combines TRBV2 with TRBJ2-1; 8 nucleotides line up with TRBD1. The V segment lost 3 bases and the J segment 7 bases; nucleotides outside the gene matches: 5. There are 14 residues in the CDR3. Looked up from germline, CDR1 is SNHLY and CDR2 is FYNNEI. Here the CDR3 DNA reads TGTGCCAGCAGTGACAGGGGGCCCGGGAATGAGCAGTTCTTC. This gives the protein CASSDRGPGNEQFF. Complete variable domain (other parts from reference TRBV2 and TRBJ2-1): EPEVTQTPSHQVTQMGQEVILRCVPISNHLYFYWYRQILGQKVEFLVSFYNNEISEKSEIFDDQFSVERPDGSNFTLKIRSTKLEDSAMYFCASSDRGPGNEQFFGPGTRLTVL.

This chain uses TRBV27 with TRBJ1-1; D is undetermined. CDR1 MNHEY and CDR2 SMNVEV come from the germline V gene (reference sequence). The CDR3 is made up of 14 amino acids. The V end lost 2 bases, the J end lost 0 bases, and 7 bases lay between the germline ends. The CDR3 DNA reads as TGTGCCAGCAGTTTAGGGCAGATGAACACTGAAGCTTTCTTT. It translates to CASSLGQMNTEAFF.

The chain carries TRBV27 and TRBJ2-5, with D perhaps TRBD2 (5 bases). Germline lookup yields CDR1 MNHEY and CDR2 SMNVEV (reference sequence). Deletions cut 8 bases from V and 4 bases from J, with 14 bases between. The CDR3 has 13 amino acids. The CDR3 DNA reads as TGTGCCAGCGGCCGGAGGTCGGGAGAGACCCAGTACTTC. Translating gives CASGRRSGETQYF.

This chain connects TRBV6-5 to TRBJ2-2; D may be TRBD2 (5 bases). The germline gives CDR1 MNHEY, CDR2 SVGAGI. The germline V and J ends were trimmed by 6 bases and 5 bases, with 13 bases remaining between them. This CDR3 is built from 14 residues. DNA of the CDR3: TGTGCCAGCAGGGCCCGATCGGGAACCGGGGAGCTGTTTTTT. This codes for CASRARSGTGELFF.

The chain couples TRBV28 to TRBJ2-1; a weak D match, TRBD2 (5 bases). CDR1 and CDR2 (germline): MDHEN, SYDVKM. CDR3 length: 13 residues. V was pared by 5 bases and J by 6 bases, with 11 bases between. Here the CDR3 reads CASSLAGLNEQFF. DNA of the CDR3: TGTGCCAGCAGTCTAGCCGGCCTCAATGAGCAGTTCTTC.

The chain is built from TRBV15 and TRBJ2-1; no clear D. Germline CDR1 reads LNHNV; CDR2 reads YYDKDF (reference sequence). The CDR3 consists of 18 residues. Trimming removed 0 bases from V and 0 bases from J, with 15 bases in between. The CDR3 here is CATSRDGPRQSSYNEQFF. The CDR3 bases are TGTGCCACCAGCAGAGATGGTCCCAGGCAGAGCTCCTACAATGAGCAGTTCTTC.

This chain joins TRBV15 and TRBJ1-3, with 7 positions matching TRBD1. V was clipped by 6 bases and J by 4 bases; unmatched bases: 3. CDR3 length: 13 residues. From germline, CDR1 is LNHNV and CDR2 YYDKDF (reference sequence). CDR3 residues: CATSRGLGNTIYF. The CDR3 coding sequence is TGTGCCACCAGTAGGGGGCTGGGAAACACCATATATTTT.

CDR3 in DNA: TGTGCCAGCAGTTTGGACAGTCCTAACTATGGCTACACCTTC. Residues: CASSLDSPNYGYTF. J is TRBJ1-2 and V is TRBV6-5; possible D gene TRBD1, 6 bases. The V end lost 4 bases, the J end lost 0 bases, and 9 bases lay between the germline ends. Germline CDR1 MNHEY, CDR2 SVGAGI. This CDR3 comprises 14 residues.

The rearrangement joins TRBV6-6 to TRBJ1-2; 7 bases are a match to TRBD1. Germline V lookup: CDR1 MNHNY, CDR2 SVGAGI (reference sequence). V lost 6 bases and J lost 8; bases outside the gene matches: 15. The CDR3 has 15 residues. The CDR3 bases are TGTGCCAGCAGACGGGATATGACAGGGCTAGGAGGCTACACCTTC. Residues: CASRRDMTGLGGYTF.

CDR3 in DNA: TGTGCCAGCAGCTCGGGGATGCCATATAATTCACCCCTCCACTTT. Protein: CASSSGMPYNSPLHF. The chain joins TRBV5-6 to TRBJ1-6; no firm D call. Germline loops: CDR1 SGHDT, CDR2 YYEEEE. Trimming pared 3 bases from V and 4 bases from J, leaving 11 bases between. This CDR3 region has 15 residues.

This rearrangement joins TRBV19 to TRBJ2-1; 11 nucleotides match TRBD2. The CDR3 sequence is 15 residues long. The germline V gene has CDR1 LNHDA and CDR2 SQIVND (reference sequence). After removal of 6 bases from V and 4 bases from J, the junction contained 5 bases not matched to a gene. CDR3 sequence: CASSTTSGEYNEQFF. The CDR3 DNA follows: TGTGCCAGTAGCACGACTAGCGGGGAGTACAATGAGCAGTTCTTC.

This clone was observed once. The rearrangement uses TRBV5-1 and TRBJ1-1; a weak D match, TRBD1 (6 bases). The CDR3 is 13 amino acids. Germline V gene sequence: CDR1 SGHRS, CDR2 YFSETQ. Trimming stripped 4 bases from V and 6 bases from J, with 13 bases between. CDR3 in DNA: TGCGCCAGCAGCCCGAGACAGGACGCTGAAGCTTTCTTT. Its translation is CASSPRQDAEAFF. Drawing the rest from reference TRBV5-1 and TRBJ1-1, the complete variable domain is KAGVTQTPRYLIKTRGQQVTLSCSPISGHRSVSWYQQTPGQGLQFLFEYFSETQRNKGNFPGRFSGRQFSNSRSEMNVSTLELGDSALYLCASSPRQDAEAFFGQGTRLTVV.

This clone was recorded only once. V usage is TRBV5-1 and J usage is TRBJ1-3; perhaps TRBD1 as D (6 bases). V was pared by 4 bases and J by 6 bases, with 14 bases between. Per the germline V gene, CDR1 is SGHRS and CDR2 is YFSETQ. The length of the CDR3 is 14 residues. CDR3 nucleotides: TGCGCCAGCAGCCTGCAGGGGCGAGAAAACACCATATATTTT. Residues: CASSLQGRENTIYF. Supplemented by reference TRBV5-1 and TRBJ1-3, the full variable domain reads KAGVTQTPRYLIKTRGQQVTLSCSPISGHRSVSWYQQTPGQGLQFLFEYFSETQRNKGNFPGRFSGRQFSNSRSEMNVSTLELGDSALYLCASSLQGRENTIYFGEGSWLTVV.

The rearrangement uses TRBV13 and TRBJ1-2; 8 bases agree with TRBD1. There are 15 residues in the CDR3. J lost 2 bases, V lost 5 bases, and 7 bases had no gene match. The germline gives CDR1 PRHDT, CDR2 FYEKMQ (reference sequence). The CDR3 region is CASSPDRGINYGYTF. CDR3 DNA: TGTGCCAGCAGCCCCGACAGGGGAATAAACTATGGCTACACCTTC.

This clone was detected only a few times. The DNA of the CDR3 is TGTGCCAGCAGCCACGTTGGGGGACTAGCGGGGCCCCCAGATACGCAGTATTTT. This gives the protein CASSHVGGLAGPPDTQYF. The chain uses TRBV3-1 (or the pseudogene TRBV3-2) and TRBJ2-3; TRBD2 agrees at 13 bases. Germline V gene data show CDR1 as LGHDT and CDR2 as YNNKEL (reference sequence). This CDR3 spans 18 amino acids. V gave up 3 bases and J gave up 4 bases; unmatched junction bases: 10.